Listed here are 18 T cell receptor beta chains from one sample, sequenced in a study of CD8 T cells in Susac syndrome. Random hexamers were used to reverse transcribe an amount of about 0.5 to 1 ug RNA. From the immunoSEQ multiplex PCR reads, TCRdb called clonotypes with MiXCR, one entry per CDR3 protein. The sample carries 100,000 to 150,000 distinct CDR3 sequences, around 94% recorded once. The sequenced sample was CD8+ T cells from PBMCs. The receptors come from a human donor with Susac syndrome.

The chain joins TRBV4-1 to TRBJ2-3; D perhaps matches TRBD1 (5 bases). Trimming cost V 1 base and J 4 bases, with 9 bases left between them. Germline CDR1 MGHRA, CDR2 YSYEKL. The CDR3 is 14 amino acids. The CDR3: CASSQVQGADTQYF. The CDR3 nucleotides are TGCGCCAGCAGCCAAGTTCAGGGCGCAGATACGCAGTATTTT.

This chain uses TRBV20-1 with TRBJ2-7; D call uncertain. Germline values: CDR1 DFQATT, CDR2 SNEGSKA (reference sequence). The CDR3 runs to 11 residues. V was clipped by 3 bases and J by 6 bases, with 9 bases between them. CDR3 loop: CSARLIGEQYF. DNA of the CDR3: TGCAGTGCTAGGTTAATAGGCGAGCAGTACTTC.

This chain connects TRBV9 to TRBJ1-1, with D possibly being TRBD1 (5 bases). Germline V CDR1 and CDR2: SGDLS, YYNGEE. This CDR3 is built from 15 residues. V lost 0 bases to trimming and J lost 1 base, with 10 bases between them. The CDR3 sequence is CASSVGMGGNTEAFF. CDR3 sequence (DNA): TGTGCCAGCAGCGTAGGTATGGGGGGGAACACTGAAGCTTTCTTT. The variable domain in full, completed from reference TRBV9 and TRBJ1-1, reads DSGVTQTPKHLITATGQRVTLRCSPRSGDLSVYWYQQSLDQGLQFLIQYYNGEERAKGNILERFSAQQFPDLHSELNLSSLELGDSALYFCASSVGMGGNTEAFFGQGTRLTVV.

The chain joins TRBV7-2 to TRBJ1-4; 8 positions match TRBD1. V lost 4 bases, J lost 8 bases, and 6 bases stayed unmatched. Germline V gene lookup returns CDR1 SGHTA and CDR2 FQGNSA. CDR3 size: 14 residues. The CDR3 DNA follows: TGTGCCAGCAGCTCCTCAGGGGGCGCGGAAAAACTGTTTTTT. This codes for CASSSSGGAEKLFF.

J is TRBJ2-2 and V is TRBV5-6; D ambiguous. The CDR3 has 13 residues. Trimming left V 0 bases short and J 8 bases short, with 8 bases between. Germline V gene lookup returns CDR1 SGHDT and CDR2 YYEEEE. CDR3 sequence reads: CASSLGPTGELFF. The CDR3 DNA reads as TGTGCCAGCAGCTTGGGACCCACAGGGGAGCTGTTTTTT.

The chain recombines TRBV9 with TRBJ1-2, with D possibly TRBD1 on 6 matching bases. Germline V lookup: CDR1 SGDLS, CDR2 YYNGEE. Trimming took 0 bases from V and 5 from J, leaving 14 bases between them. This CDR3 comprises 15 residues. The CDR3 protein is CASSVAGGRDYGYTF. CDR3 sequence (DNA): TGTGCCAGCAGCGTAGCCGGGGGCCGGGATTATGGCTACACCTTC.

V gene TRBV2 combines with J gene TRBJ2-7, with D tentatively TRBD2 (6 bases). V was clipped by 8 bases and J by 8 bases, with 16 bases between them. Germline V gene lookup returns CDR1 SNHLY and CDR2 FYNNEI. This CDR3 is 12 amino acids long. Here the CDR3 reads CASSPGTPKQYF. The DNA of the CDR3 is TGTGCCAGCTCCCCGGGGACTCCGAAGCAGTACTTC.

The chain carries TRBV4-3 and TRBJ2-1, with 11 bases lining up with TRBD2. Losses at the gene ends were 0 bases for V and 8 bases for J; bases not matched to a gene: 6. Germline CDR1 reads LGHNA; CDR2 reads YSLEER. The CDR3 covers 16 residues. The CDR3 here is CASSQDSGRASDEQFF. In nucleotides, the CDR3 is TGCGCCAGCAGCCAAGATAGCGGGAGGGCTTCCGATGAGCAGTTCTTC.

The chain employs TRBV7-9 and TRBJ1-1; 7 bases agree with TRBD1. V dropped 11 bases and J dropped 1; count of bases not matched to a gene: 4. Germline V gene lookup returns CDR1 SEHNR and CDR2 FQNEAQ (reference sequence). CDR3 length: 12 amino acids. CDR3 nucleotide sequence: TGTGCCGGACAGGATGGGAACACTGAAGCTTTCTTT. Protein: CAGQDGNTEAFF.

This chain uses TRBV12-3 or TRBV12-4 with TRBJ2-3, with D possibly TRBD2 on 6 matching bases. The CDR3 extends over 16 amino acids. Trimming stripped 4 bases from V and 7 bases from J, with 21 bases between. The CDR3 bases are TGTGCCAGCAGTTCGACCGGGACTTCTCCTAGGTATACGCAGTATTTT. It yields the protein CASSSTGTSPRYTQYF.

This CDR3 reads CASSVSGALTDTQYF. The CDR3 bases are TGTGCCAGCAGCGTTAGCGGGGCCCTCACAGATACGCAGTATTTT. This sequence joins TRBV9 and TRBJ2-3, with 8 bases matching TRBD2. Germline V gene data show CDR1 as SGDLS and CDR2 as YYNGEE. The ends lost 2 bases at V and 2 bases at J; junction bases unmatched: 4. The CDR3 contains 15 residues.

V gene TRBV27 combines with J gene TRBJ1-5, with 7 bases fitting TRBD1. Unmatched junction bases numbered 3, after V lost 4 bases and J lost 6 bases. The CDR3 covers 13 residues. The germline V gene encodes CDR1 MNHEY and CDR2 SMNVEV (reference sequence). The CDR3, as DNA: TGTGCCAGCAGTTACAGGGGAACTCAGCCCCAGCATTTT. As protein: CASSYRGTQPQHF.

The V gene is TRBV19, the J gene TRBJ2-7; 9 bases match TRBD2. Per the germline V gene, CDR1 is LNHDA and CDR2 is SQIVND (reference sequence). The ends lost 10 bases at V and 7 bases at J; junction bases unmatched: 5. This CDR3 comprises 11 residues. CDR3 nucleotides: TGTGCCACCAGGGCGGGAGGGGAGCAGTACTTC. Encoded protein: CATRAGGEQYF.

The chain joins TRBV29-1 to TRBJ2-7; D is unclear. Germline V gene sequence: CDR1 SQVTM, CDR2 ANQGSEA. Trimming pared 4 bases from V and 3 bases from J, leaving 10 bases between. This CDR3 comprises 12 residues. The DNA of the CDR3 is TGCAGCGTTGGGACCCGCAACTACGAGCAGTACTTC. Translating it yields CSVGTRNYEQYF.

The chain uses TRBV4-1 and TRBJ1-1; possible D gene TRBD1, 6 bases. Between the trimmed V and J ends, which lost 1 base and 1 base, there was a span of 7 bases. Germline-derived CDR1 and CDR2 are MGHRA and YSYEKL. The CDR3 runs 14 residues. CDR3: CASSQVQGNTEAFF. As DNA, the CDR3 is TGCGCCAGCAGCCAAGTACAGGGGAACACTGAAGCTTTCTTT.

The chain has TRBV15 and TRBJ1-6, with D unresolved. The V end lost 6 bases, the J end lost 3 bases, and 9 bases lay between the germline ends. CDR3 length: 14 residues. CDR1 is LNHNV, CDR2 YYDKDF, per germline (reference sequence). In nucleotides, the CDR3 is TGTGCCACCAGAGGGTCAGGCTATAATTCACCCCTCCACTTT. Encoded protein: CATRGSGYNSPLHF.

This rearrangement joins TRBV25-1 to TRBJ2-2; unclear D gene. Between the trimmed V and J ends, which lost 6 bases and 6 bases, there was a span of 8 bases. Germline assignment: CDR1 MGHDK and CDR2 SYGVNS. The CDR3 loop spans 12 amino acids. The CDR3 spells CASRPSSGELFF. DNA for the CDR3: TGTGCCAGCAGGCCCTCATCCGGGGAGCTGTTTTTT.

V and J are TRBV20-1 and TRBJ2-7; possible D gene TRBD2, 5 bases. This CDR3 contains 13 residues. Trimming took off 6 bases at V and 0 bases at J, with 12 bases between the two ends. Germline V gives CDR1 DFQATT, CDR2 SNEGSKA (reference sequence). CDR3: CSAREKFSYEQYF. The CDR3 DNA sequence: TGCAGTGCCCGGGAAAAGTTCTCCTACGAGCAGTACTTC.